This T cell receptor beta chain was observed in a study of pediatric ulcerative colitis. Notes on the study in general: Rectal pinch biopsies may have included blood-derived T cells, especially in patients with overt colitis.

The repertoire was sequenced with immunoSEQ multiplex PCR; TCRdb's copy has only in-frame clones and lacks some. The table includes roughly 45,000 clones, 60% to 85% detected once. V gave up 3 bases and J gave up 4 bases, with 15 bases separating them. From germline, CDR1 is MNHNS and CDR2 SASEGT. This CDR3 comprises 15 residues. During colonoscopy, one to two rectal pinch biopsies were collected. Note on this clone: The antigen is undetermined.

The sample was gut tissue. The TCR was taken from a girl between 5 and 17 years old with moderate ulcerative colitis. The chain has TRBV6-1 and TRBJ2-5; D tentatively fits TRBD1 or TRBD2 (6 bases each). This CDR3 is CASSEGGRWGETQYF. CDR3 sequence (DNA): TGTGCCAGCAGTGAGGGGGGCCGGTGGGGAGAGACCCAGTACTTC.